The 9 T cell receptor beta chains in this list originate from one sample, sequenced in a study of T cell changes during pregnancy in multiple sclerosis. Measured with immunoSEQ multiplex PCR; TCRdb has only the in-frame clones, and not every one. The table has around 60,000 clones, 92% seen once; the top ten hold less than 3%. The sequencing used peripheral blood, collected in the second trimester of pregnancy. The receptors were gathered from a female donor in good health, enrolled as a control in a pregnancy study.

The rearrangement uses TRBV7-2 and TRBJ2-7; D possibly corresponds to TRBD1 (5 bases). The ends were cut back, 5 bases at V and 4 bases at J, with 18 bases in the middle. This CDR3 has 15 amino acids. Germline V gene sequence: CDR1 SGHTA, CDR2 FQGNSA. The CDR3 bases are TGTGCCAGCAGCCACAGCAGGGATTACGGGTACGAGCAGTACTTC. Protein sequence: CASSHSRDYGYEQYF. The entire variable domain, with the rest obtained from reference TRBV7-2 and TRBJ2-7, is as follows: GAGVSQSPSNKVTEKGKDVELRCDPISGHTALYWYRQSLGQGLEFLIYFQGNSAPDKSGLPSDRFSAERTGGSVSTLTIQRTQQEDSAVYLCASSHSRDYGYEQYFGPGTRLTVT.

The rearrangement links TRBV30 to TRBJ1-1; TRBD1 aligns across 10 bases. V trimming: 3 bases; J trimming: 5 bases; junction bases outside the gene matches: 9. Germline CDR1 GTSNPN, CDR2 SVGIG (reference sequence). The CDR3 runs 15 residues. The CDR3 reads CAWRTPGTGVTEAFF. CDR3 bases: TGTGCCTGGAGGACGCCTGGGACAGGGGTTACTGAAGCTTTCTTT.

J is TRBJ2-5 and V is TRBV7-9; TRBD1 is a possible D gene (6 bases). The length of the CDR3 is 14 residues. Germline CDR1 SEHNR, CDR2 FQNEAQ (reference sequence). The V gene lost 2 bases and the J gene lost 9 bases, with 16 bases spanning the gap. The CDR3: CASSLNSGAEAQYF. The DNA for the CDR3 is TGTGCCAGCAGCTTAAACTCAGGGGCCGAGGCCCAGTACTTC.

The chain links TRBV30 to TRBJ2-1; 7 bases map to TRBD2. This CDR3 has 14 residues. V was pared by 0 bases and J by 3 bases, with 2 bases of the junction left unmatched. Germline CDR1 and CDR2: GTSNPN and SVGIG (reference sequence). The CDR3 loop reads CAWSVGTIYNEQFF. The CDR3 DNA is TGTGCCTGGAGTGTCGGGACTATCTACAATGAGCAGTTCTTC.

The chain carries TRBV5-4 and TRBJ2-3, with D tentatively TRBD2 (6 bases). In germline, CDR1 is SGHNT, CDR2 YYREEE (reference sequence). This CDR3 has 15 residues. With 3 bases removed from V and 2 bases from J, the gap between germline ends came to 13 bases. The CDR3 sequence: CASSSPTSPTDTQYF. The CDR3 DNA reads as TGTGCCAGCAGCTCTCCTACTAGCCCCACAGATACGCAGTATTTT.

This clone was recorded once. The rearrangement uses TRBV15 and TRBJ2-4; 10 bases are shared with TRBD2. Germline trimming cut 1 base from V and 8 bases from J; bases unmatched to any gene: 14. The CDR3 length is 18 residues. From germline, CDR1 is LNHNV and CDR2 YYDKDF (reference sequence). CDR3 protein: CATSRGGSSGRNLYIQYF. As DNA, the CDR3 is TGTGCCACCAGCAGAGGGGGGTCTAGCGGGAGAAACTTGTACATTCAGTACTTC.

This chain links TRBV2 with TRBJ2-1; 7 positions match TRBD2. Germline CDR1 is SNHLY and CDR2 is FYNNEI. CDR3 length equals 12 residues. With 8 bases clipped from V and 5 bases from J, the junction kept 3 bases outside the gene matches. The CDR3 sequence is CASAREDNEQFF. The DNA for the CDR3 is TGTGCCAGCGCCCGGGAGGACAATGAGCAGTTCTTC.

V and J are TRBV11-2 and TRBJ2-7; maybe TRBD1 (7 bases). Germline CDR1 SGHAT, CDR2 FQNNGV. This CDR3 spans 15 amino acids. The V gene lost 1 base and the J gene lost 6 bases, with 16 bases spanning the gap. CDR3 bases: TGTGCCAGCAGCTTAGCTGGGCAGGGGGGATCCGAGCAGTACTTC. It specifies CASSLAGQGGSEQYF.

This clone was seen a single time. This chain joins TRBV11-2 and TRBJ2-6; no firm D call. The CDR3 loop spans 15 amino acids. The V end was cut by 4 bases, the J end by 1 base, with 8 bases between. Germline assignment: CDR1 SGHAT and CDR2 FQNNGV. CDR3 region: CASSWLESGANVLTF. DNA of the CDR3: TGTGCCAGCAGCTGGTTAGAATCTGGGGCCAACGTCCTGACTTTC.